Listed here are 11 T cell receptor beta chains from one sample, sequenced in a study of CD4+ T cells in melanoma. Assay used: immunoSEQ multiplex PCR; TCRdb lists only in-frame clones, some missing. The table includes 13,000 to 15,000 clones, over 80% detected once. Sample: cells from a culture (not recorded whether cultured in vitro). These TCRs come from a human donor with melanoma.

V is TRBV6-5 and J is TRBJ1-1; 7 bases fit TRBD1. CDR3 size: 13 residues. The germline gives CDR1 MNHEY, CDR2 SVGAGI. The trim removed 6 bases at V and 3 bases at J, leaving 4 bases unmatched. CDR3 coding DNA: TGTGCCAGCAGATTTACAGGGGACACTGAAGCTTTCTTT. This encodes CASRFTGDTEAFF.

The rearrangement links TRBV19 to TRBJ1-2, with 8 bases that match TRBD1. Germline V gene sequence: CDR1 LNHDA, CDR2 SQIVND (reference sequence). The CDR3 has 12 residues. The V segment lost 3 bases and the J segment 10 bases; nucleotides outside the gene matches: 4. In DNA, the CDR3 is TGTGCCAGTAGTATGACAGGGGAGTCCTACACCTTC. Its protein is CASSMTGESYTF.

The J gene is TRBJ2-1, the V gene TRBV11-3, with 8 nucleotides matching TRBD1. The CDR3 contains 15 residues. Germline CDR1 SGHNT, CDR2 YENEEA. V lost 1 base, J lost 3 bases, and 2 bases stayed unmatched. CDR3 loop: CASSLGTGNYNEQFF. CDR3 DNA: TGTGCCAGCAGCTTAGGGACAGGGAACTACAATGAGCAGTTCTTC.

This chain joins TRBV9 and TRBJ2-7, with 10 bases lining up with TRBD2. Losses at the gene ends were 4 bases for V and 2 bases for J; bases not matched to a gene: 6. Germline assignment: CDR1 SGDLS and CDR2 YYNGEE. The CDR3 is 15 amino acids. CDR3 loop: CASSTWTSGTYEQYF. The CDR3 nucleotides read TGTGCCAGCAGCACTTGGACTAGCGGTACCTACGAGCAGTACTTC. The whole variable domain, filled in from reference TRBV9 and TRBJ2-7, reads DSGVTQTPKHLITATGQRVTLRCSPRSGDLSVYWYQQSLDQGLQFLIQYYNGEERAKGNILERFSAQQFPDLHSELNLSSLELGDSALYFCASSTWTSGTYEQYFGPGTRLTVT.

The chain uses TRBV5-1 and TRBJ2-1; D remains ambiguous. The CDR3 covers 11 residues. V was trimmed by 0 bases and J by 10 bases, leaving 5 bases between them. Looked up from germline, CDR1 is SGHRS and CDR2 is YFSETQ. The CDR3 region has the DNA TGCGCCAGCAGCTTGGACTTCGAGCAGTTCTTC. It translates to CASSLDFEQFF.

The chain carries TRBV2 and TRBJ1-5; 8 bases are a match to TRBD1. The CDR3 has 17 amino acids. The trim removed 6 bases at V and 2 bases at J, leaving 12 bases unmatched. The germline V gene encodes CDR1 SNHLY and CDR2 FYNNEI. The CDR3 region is CASSPGQEGSGNQPQHF. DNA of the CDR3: TGTGCCAGCAGCCCGGGACAGGAAGGGAGTGGCAATCAGCCCCAGCATTTT.

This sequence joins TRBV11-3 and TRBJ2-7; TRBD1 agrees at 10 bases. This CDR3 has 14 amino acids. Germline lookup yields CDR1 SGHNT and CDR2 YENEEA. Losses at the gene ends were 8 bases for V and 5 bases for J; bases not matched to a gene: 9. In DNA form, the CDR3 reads TGTGCCAGCGCCCGGGGGACAGGGGACGACGAGCAGTACTTC. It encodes CASARGTGDDEQYF.

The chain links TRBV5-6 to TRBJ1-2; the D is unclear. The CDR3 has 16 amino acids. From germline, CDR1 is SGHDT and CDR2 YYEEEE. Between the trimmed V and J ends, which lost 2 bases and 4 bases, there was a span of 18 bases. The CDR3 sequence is CASSFIGVSISYGYTF. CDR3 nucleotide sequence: TGTGCCAGCAGCTTTATCGGGGTCTCCATTTCCTATGGCTACACCTTC.

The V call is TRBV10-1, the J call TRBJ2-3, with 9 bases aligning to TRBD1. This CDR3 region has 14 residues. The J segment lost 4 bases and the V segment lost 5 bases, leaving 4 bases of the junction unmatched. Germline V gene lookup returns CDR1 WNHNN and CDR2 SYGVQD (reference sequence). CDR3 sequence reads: CASSQDRGADTQYF. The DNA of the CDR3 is TGCGCCAGCAGTCAGGACAGGGGTGCAGATACGCAGTATTTT.

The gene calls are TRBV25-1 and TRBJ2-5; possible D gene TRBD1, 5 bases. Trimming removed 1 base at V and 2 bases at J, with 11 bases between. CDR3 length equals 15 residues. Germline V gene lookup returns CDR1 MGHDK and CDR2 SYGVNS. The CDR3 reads CASSELGAKQETQYF. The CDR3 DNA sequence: TGTGCCAGCAGTGAATTAGGGGCAAAACAAGAGACCCAGTACTTC. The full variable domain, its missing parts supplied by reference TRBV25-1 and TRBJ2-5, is EADIYQTPRYLVIGTGKKITLECSQTMGHDKMYWYQQDPGMELHLIHYSYGVNSTEKGDLSSESTVSRIRTEHFPLTLESARPSHTSQYLCASSELGAKQETQYFGPGTRLLVL.

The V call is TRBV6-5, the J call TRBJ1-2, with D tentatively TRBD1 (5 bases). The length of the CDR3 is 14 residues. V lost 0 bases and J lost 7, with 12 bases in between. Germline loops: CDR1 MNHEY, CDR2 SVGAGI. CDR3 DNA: TGTGCCAGCAGTTACTCGCCCCAGGGTTTTGGCTACACCTTC. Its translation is CASSYSPQGFGYTF.